The 18 T cell receptor beta chains in this list originate from one sample, sequenced in a study of blood T cell repertoires in COVID-19 (TCRdb year 2020). The receptor library was made with the immunoSEQ multiplex PCR assay. The table comes from immuneACCESS by way of TCRdb, which keeps in-frame sequences with V and J called. Part of the clones is missing from these tables; in studies checked, under half for an unresolved V gene and the rest for unknown reasons. Counted in this sample were some 180,000 clones; more than 75% of them appeared once. Together, the top ten hold roughly 5.6% of the sample. Sequences were obtained from peripheral blood. The receptor source for this set is a man aged 35 to 55 with active or convalescent COVID-19.

The rearrangement uses TRBV6-5 and TRBJ1-4; 8 nucleotides align to TRBD1. This CDR3 has 13 residues. V lost 0 bases and J lost 15; bases outside the gene matches: 6. Germline CDR1 is MNHEY and CDR2 is SVGAGI. Here the CDR3 DNA reads TGTGCCAGCAGTTACTCGCAGGGGGCGATAGTGTTTTTT. It is translated as CASSYSQGAIVFF.

This clone was seen a handful of times. This chain connects TRBV27 to TRBJ1-5, with no clear D. CDR3 length equals 14 residues. The germline V and J ends were trimmed by 2 bases and 0 bases, with 5 bases remaining between them. Germline V lookup: CDR1 MNHEY, CDR2 SMNVEV (reference sequence). The CDR3 spells CASSLHNSNQPQHF. As DNA, the CDR3 is TGTGCCAGCAGTTTACACAATAGCAATCAGCCCCAGCATTTT.

The CDR3 protein is CASRLGLTNTEAFF. As DNA, the CDR3 is TGTGCCAGCAGACTGGGACTTACAAACACTGAAGCTTTCTTT. V and J are TRBV2 and TRBJ1-1; maybe TRBD1 (5 bases). Germline loops: CDR1 SNHLY, CDR2 FYNNEI. The CDR3 extends over 14 amino acids. Trimming pared 6 bases from V and 2 bases from J, leaving 13 bases between.

This chain connects TRBV29-1 to TRBJ1-5, with unresolved D. The CDR3 length is 13 residues. Trimming removed 5 bases from V and 6 bases from J, with 14 bases in between. Germline values: CDR1 SQVTM, CDR2 ANQGSEA. The CDR3 is CSVSSGDAQPQHF. CDR3 nucleotides: TGCAGCGTTTCATCCGGGGATGCTCAGCCCCAGCATTTT.

CDR3 sequence reads: CASSEPLSGGQETQYF. The CDR3 nucleotides are TGTGCCAGCAGTGAACCTCTTAGCGGGGGTCAAGAGACCCAGTACTTC. The rearrangement joins TRBV6-1 to TRBJ2-5, with 9 nucleotides matching TRBD2. This CDR3 comprises 16 residues. Germline-derived CDR1 and CDR2 are MNHNS and SASEGT. With 2 bases clipped from V and 2 bases from J, the junction kept 6 bases outside the gene matches.

The chain joins TRBV6-5 to TRBJ1-1, with D uncertain. The CDR3 loop spans 14 amino acids. Germline lookup yields CDR1 MNHEY and CDR2 SVGAGI. Trimming took off 4 bases at V and 6 bases at J, with 15 bases between the two ends. CDR3 loop: CASSSTFFWSEAFF. The CDR3 DNA reads as TGTGCCAGCAGTTCGACATTTTTTTGGTCTGAAGCTTTCTTT.

The sample holds one count of this clone. The V and J genes are TRBV5-1 and TRBJ2-2, with a possible D match to TRBD1 (6 bases). The CDR3 is made up of 15 amino acids. Trimming took off 0 bases at V and 4 bases at J, with 10 bases between the two ends. Germline V gives CDR1 SGHRS, CDR2 YFSETQ. CDR3 nucleotides: TGCGCCAGCAGCTTGGACAGGGTAGGCACCGGGGAGCTGTTTTTT. Protein product: CASSLDRVGTGELFF.

V and J are TRBV4-1 and TRBJ1-1; possibly TRBD1 for D (6 bases). Trimming shortened V by 3 bases and J by 6 bases, and 11 bases separated the two germline ends. Germline V gene data show CDR1 as MGHRA and CDR2 as YSYEKL. The CDR3 totals 13 residues. The CDR3 loop is CASSQEQGAEAFF. The CDR3 nucleotides read TGCGCCAGCAGCCAGGAACAGGGAGCTGAAGCTTTCTTT.

The chain combines TRBV29-1 with TRBJ2-1, with D maybe TRBD1 (5 bases). This CDR3 spans 18 amino acids. Germline CDR1 is SQVTM and CDR2 is ANQGSEA. V gave up 4 bases and J gave up 1 base, with 23 bases separating them. The CDR3 region is CSVVIFVAGIRSYNEQFF. In DNA, the CDR3 is TGCAGCGTTGTAATCTTCGTAGCAGGGATTCGGTCCTACAATGAGCAGTTCTTC.

About this clone itself: Sequence at one end of the junction differs from germline and may be a read error. The J gene is TRBJ1-1, the V gene TRBV9; D possibly corresponds to TRBD1 (6 bases). CDR3 size: 15 residues. Germline lookup yields CDR1 SGDLS and CDR2 YYNGEE. The CDR3 DNA reads TGTGCCAGCAGCGTAGTTACAGGGTCGAACGCTGAAGCTTTCTTT. Protein product: CASSVVTGSNAEAFF.

V usage is TRBV6-2 or TRBV6-3 and J usage is TRBJ1-1; D remains ambiguous. The CDR3 length is 15 residues. Germline V gene data show CDR1 as MNHEY and CDR2 as SVGEGT. Trimming cost V 6 bases and J 3 bases, with 17 bases left between them. DNA for the CDR3: TGTGCCAGCAGCCCCCGTGGGCTTAGCGACACTGAAGCTTTCTTT. It specifies CASSPRGLSDTEAFF.

V usage is TRBV5-5 and J usage is TRBJ2-7, with 9 bases matching TRBD1. Germline V gene sequence: CDR1 SGHKS, CDR2 YYEKEE (reference sequence). The length of the CDR3 is 15 residues. The trim removed 6 bases at V and 3 bases at J, leaving 10 bases unmatched. The chain's CDR3 is CASNRMTGGLYEQYF. In DNA form, the CDR3 reads TGTGCCAGCAATCGGATGACAGGGGGTCTCTACGAGCAGTACTTC.

The V and J genes are TRBV30 and TRBJ1-6; unclear D gene. The ends were cut back, 4 bases at V and 7 bases at J, with 14 bases in the middle. Per the germline V gene, CDR1 is GTSNPN and CDR2 is SVGIG (reference sequence). The CDR3 totals 14 residues. CDR3 in amino acids: CAWNPAGGNSPLHF. The CDR3 region has the DNA TGTGCCTGGAATCCCGCCGGAGGGAATTCACCCCTCCACTTT.

This clone has only one observation. This chain joins TRBV27 and TRBJ2-3; possible D gene TRBD2, 6 bases. Trimming left V 6 bases short and J 4 bases short, with 20 bases between. CDR1 and CDR2 from the germline V gene are MNHEY and SMNVEV (reference sequence). This CDR3 comprises 16 residues. The CDR3 reads CASSRNSGPTPDTQYF. The CDR3 DNA is TGTGCCAGCAGCCGAAATAGCGGCCCTACCCCAGATACGCAGTATTTT.

This clone was seen just once. The V gene is TRBV6-5, the J gene TRBJ1-1; TRBD1 is a possible D gene (5 bases). The germline V and J ends were trimmed by 2 bases and 0 bases, with 7 bases remaining between them. Germline V lookup: CDR1 MNHEY, CDR2 SVGAGI. The CDR3 runs 14 residues. CDR3 sequence reads: CASSYDRLNTEAFF. The CDR3 DNA sequence: TGTGCCAGCAGTTACGACAGACTGAACACTGAAGCTTTCTTT.

This rearrangement joins TRBV28 to TRBJ2-3; TRBD1 agrees at 7 bases. Trimming took 5 bases from V and 5 from J; bases not matched to a gene: 13. Germline values: CDR1 MDHEN, CDR2 SYDVKM. The CDR3 runs to 16 residues. CDR3 sequence (DNA): TGTGCCAGCAGTCCAGCCGGGACAGACAACCGAGATACGCAGTATTTT. Translation: CASSPAGTDNRDTQYF.

CDR3 sequence (DNA): TGTGCCAGTAGTATGCGACTATATCCAGGACAGGGGGATCATACGCAGTATTTT. It encodes CASSMRLYPGQGDHTQYF. The V and J genes are TRBV19 and TRBJ2-3; 10 bases align to TRBD1. Germline values: CDR1 LNHDA, CDR2 SQIVND (reference sequence). This CDR3 is 18 amino acids long. V lost 3 bases and J lost 7; bases outside the gene matches: 16.

Comment on this clone: Germline is not matched at one junction end, which may reflect a read error. This chain uses TRBV9 with TRBJ2-7; D gene uncertain. CDR1 SGDLS and CDR2 YYNGEE come from the germline V gene. The CDR3 runs 11 residues. CDR3 protein: CASSDPGQFHF. The DNA of the CDR3 is TGTGCCAGCAGCGACCCTGGCCAGTTTCACTTC.